The entry below describes one T cell receptor beta chain. As yet, its antigen is unknown. V lost 4 bases, J lost 8 bases, and 23 bases lay in between. Germline values: CDR1 SGHTA, CDR2 FQGNSA. This CDR3 spans 17 amino acids. The data derive from a study of cytomegalovirus exposure and HLA in healthy donors. Whole-study findings and limits: Of the V segments, some could not be distinguished, including TRBV6-2 and TRBV6-3, and were excluded. HLA allele associations emerged for 16,951 TCR beta sequences in a later analysis, at 0.05 false discovery rate. Overall, about 160 TCR beta chains were annotated as cytomegalovirus-associated.

Primers for the PCR totalled 60 Vbeta and 13 Jbeta. Sequencing used immunoSEQ multiplex PCR; TCRdb keeps in-frame clones, though not all of them. This repertoire includes around 210,000 clones. This chain uses TRBV7-2 with TRBJ2-2, with D uncertain. What was sequenced was PBMCs. This TCR came from a woman under 40 in good health and CMV-seropositive. CDR3 in amino acids: CASSSYALNPMRGELFF. The CDR3 DNA reads TGTGCCAGCAGCTCTTACGCCCTCAACCCAATGAGGGGGGAGCTGTTTTTT.